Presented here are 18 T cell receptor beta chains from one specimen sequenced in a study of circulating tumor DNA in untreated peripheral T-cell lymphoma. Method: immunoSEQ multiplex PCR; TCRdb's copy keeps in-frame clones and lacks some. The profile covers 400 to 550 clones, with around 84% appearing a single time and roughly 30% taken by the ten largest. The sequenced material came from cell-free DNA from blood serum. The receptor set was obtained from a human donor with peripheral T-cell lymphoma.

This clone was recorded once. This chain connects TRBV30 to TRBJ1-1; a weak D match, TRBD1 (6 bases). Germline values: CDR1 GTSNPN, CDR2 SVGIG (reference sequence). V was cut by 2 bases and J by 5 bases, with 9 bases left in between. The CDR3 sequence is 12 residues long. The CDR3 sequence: CAWSQGRTEAFF. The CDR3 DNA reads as TGTGCCTGGAGTCAGGGGAGGACTGAAGCTTTCTTT.

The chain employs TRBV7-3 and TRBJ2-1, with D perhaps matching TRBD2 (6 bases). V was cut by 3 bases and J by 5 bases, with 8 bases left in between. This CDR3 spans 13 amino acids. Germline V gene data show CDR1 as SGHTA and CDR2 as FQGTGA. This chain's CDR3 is CASSFPGDNEQFF. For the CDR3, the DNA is TGTGCCAGCAGCTTTCCGGGGGACAATGAGCAGTTCTTC. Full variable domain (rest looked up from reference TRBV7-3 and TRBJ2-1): GAGVSQTPSNKVTEKGKYVELRCDPISGHTALYWYRQSLGQGPEFLIYFQGTGAADDSGLPNDRFFAVRPEGSVSTLKIQRTERGDSAVYLCASSFPGDNEQFFGPGTRLTVL.

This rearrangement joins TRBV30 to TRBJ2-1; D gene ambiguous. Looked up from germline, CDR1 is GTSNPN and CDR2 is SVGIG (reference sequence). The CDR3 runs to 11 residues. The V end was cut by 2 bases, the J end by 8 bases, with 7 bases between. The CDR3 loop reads CAWSMFDEQFF. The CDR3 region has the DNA TGTGCCTGGAGTATGTTTGATGAGCAGTTCTTC.

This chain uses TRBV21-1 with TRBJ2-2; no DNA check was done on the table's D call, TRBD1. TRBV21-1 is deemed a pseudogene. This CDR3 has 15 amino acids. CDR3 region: CASSRRQGLTGELFF. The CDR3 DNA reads TGTGCCAGCAGCAGGCGACAGGGTTTGACCGGGGAGCTGTTTTTT.

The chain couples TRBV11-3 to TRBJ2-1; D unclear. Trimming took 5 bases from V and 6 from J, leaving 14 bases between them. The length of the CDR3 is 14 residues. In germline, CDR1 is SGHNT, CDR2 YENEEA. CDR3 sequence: CASSRVGLVNEQFF. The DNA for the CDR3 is TGTGCCAGCAGCCGGGTGGGTCTAGTCAATGAGCAGTTCTTC.

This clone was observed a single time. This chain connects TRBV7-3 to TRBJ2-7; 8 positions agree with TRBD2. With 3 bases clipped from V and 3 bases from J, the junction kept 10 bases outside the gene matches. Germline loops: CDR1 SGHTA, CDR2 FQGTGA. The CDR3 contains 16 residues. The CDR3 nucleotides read TGTGCCAGCAGCTTTGGACTAGCCCGACCCAACTACGAGCAGTACTTC. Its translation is CASSFGLARPNYEQYF. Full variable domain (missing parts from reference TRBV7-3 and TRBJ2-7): GAGVSQTPSNKVTEKGKYVELRCDPISGHTALYWYRQSLGQGPEFLIYFQGTGAADDSGLPNDRFFAVRPEGSVSTLKIQRTERGDSAVYLCASSFGLARPNYEQYFGPGTRLTVT.

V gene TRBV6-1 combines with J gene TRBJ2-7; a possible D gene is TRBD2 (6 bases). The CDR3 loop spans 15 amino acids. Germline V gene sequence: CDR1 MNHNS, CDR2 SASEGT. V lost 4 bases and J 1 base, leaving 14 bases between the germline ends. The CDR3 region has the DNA TGTGCCAGCAGTGCCCTAGGAGGGATTTCCTACGAGCAGTACTTC. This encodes CASSALGGISYEQYF.

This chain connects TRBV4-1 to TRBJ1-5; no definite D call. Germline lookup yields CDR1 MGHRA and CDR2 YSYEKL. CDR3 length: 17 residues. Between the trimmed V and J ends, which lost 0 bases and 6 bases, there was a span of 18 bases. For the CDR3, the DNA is TGCGCCAGCAGCCAAGATCACCAGTACACCGAGTCTCAGCCCCAGCATTTT. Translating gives CASSQDHQYTESQPQHF.

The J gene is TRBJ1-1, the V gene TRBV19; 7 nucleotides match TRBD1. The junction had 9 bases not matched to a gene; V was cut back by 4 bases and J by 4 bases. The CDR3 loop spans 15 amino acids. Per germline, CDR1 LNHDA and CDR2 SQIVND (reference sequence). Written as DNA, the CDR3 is TGTGCCAGTAGTACCCGACAGGGCAAGAGCACTGAAGCTTTCTTT. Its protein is CASSTRQGKSTEAFF.

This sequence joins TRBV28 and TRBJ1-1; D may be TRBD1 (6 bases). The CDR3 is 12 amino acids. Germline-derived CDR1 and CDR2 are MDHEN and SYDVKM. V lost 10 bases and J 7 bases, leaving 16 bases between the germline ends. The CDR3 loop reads CATLDRLYEAFF. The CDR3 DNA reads TGTGCCACTCTGGACAGACTTTATGAAGCTTTCTTT.

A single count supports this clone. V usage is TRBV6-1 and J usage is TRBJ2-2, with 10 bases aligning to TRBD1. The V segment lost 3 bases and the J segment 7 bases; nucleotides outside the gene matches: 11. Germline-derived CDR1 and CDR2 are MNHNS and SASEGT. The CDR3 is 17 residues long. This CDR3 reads CASSDAVGQGLDGELFF. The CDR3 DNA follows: TGTGCCAGCAGTGATGCGGTGGGACAGGGGTTGGACGGGGAGCTGTTTTTT.

The CDR3 sequence: CASSLVSTDTQYF. CDR3 nucleotide sequence: TGTGCCAGCAGTTTGGTGAGCACAGATACGCAGTATTTT. The chain links TRBV28 to TRBJ2-3; D uncertain. Germline CDR1 is MDHEN and CDR2 is SYDVKM. The CDR3 runs 13 residues. Trimming stripped 3 bases from V and 0 bases from J, with 4 bases between.

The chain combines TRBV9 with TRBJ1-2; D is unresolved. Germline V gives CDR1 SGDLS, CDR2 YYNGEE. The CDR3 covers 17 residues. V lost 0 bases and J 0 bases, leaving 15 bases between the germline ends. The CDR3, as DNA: TGTGCCAGCAGCGTAGAGGCAGAACAAGCTTCTAACTATGGCTACACCTTC. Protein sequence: CASSVEAEQASNYGYTF.

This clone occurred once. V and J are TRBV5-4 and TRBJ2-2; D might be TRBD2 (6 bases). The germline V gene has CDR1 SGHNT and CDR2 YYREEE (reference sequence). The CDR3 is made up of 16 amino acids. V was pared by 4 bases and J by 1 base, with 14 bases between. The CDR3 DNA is TGTGCCAGCAGCCTTGGGAGGATCCGGAACACCGGGGAGCTGTTTTTT. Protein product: CASSLGRIRNTGELFF.

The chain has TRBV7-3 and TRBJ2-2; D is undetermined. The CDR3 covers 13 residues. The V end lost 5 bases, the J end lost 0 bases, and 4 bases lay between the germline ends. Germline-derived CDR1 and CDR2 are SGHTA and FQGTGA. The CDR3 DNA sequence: TGTGCCAGCAGCCCCACGAACACCGGGGAGCTGTTTTTT. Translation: CASSPTNTGELFF. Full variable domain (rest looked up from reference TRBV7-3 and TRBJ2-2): GAGVSQTPSNKVTEKGKYVELRCDPISGHTALYWYRQSLGQGPEFLIYFQGTGAADDSGLPNDRFFAVRPEGSVSTLKIQRTERGDSAVYLCASSPTNTGELFFGEGSRLTVL.

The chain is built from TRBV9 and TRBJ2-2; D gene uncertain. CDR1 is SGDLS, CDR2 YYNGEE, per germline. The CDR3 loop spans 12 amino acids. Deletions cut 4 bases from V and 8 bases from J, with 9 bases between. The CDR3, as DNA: TGTGCCAGCAGCACTCGGTCGGGGGAGCTGTTTTTT. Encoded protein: CASSTRSGELFF.

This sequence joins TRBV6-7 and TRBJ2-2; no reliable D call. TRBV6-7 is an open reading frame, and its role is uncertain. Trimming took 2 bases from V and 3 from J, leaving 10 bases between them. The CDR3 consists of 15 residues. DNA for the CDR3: TGTGCCAGCAGTTACCGGACGGAATACACCGGGGAGCTGTTTTTT. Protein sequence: CASSYRTEYTGELFF.

In DNA form, the CDR3 reads TGTGCCAGCAGCTTAGAATACACAAACCACGAGCAGTACGTC. This encodes CASSLEYTNHEQYV. The chain combines TRBV7-8 with TRBJ2-7; D is ambiguous. CDR3 size: 14 residues. Germline CDR1 SGHVS, CDR2 FQNEAQ. V lost 1 base, J lost 5 bases, and 12 bases lay in between.